This T cell receptor beta chain was documented in a study of blood T cell repertoires in COVID-19. The overall study: Acute and convalescent COVID-19 specimens originated in the United States, Italy and Spain. PBMCs, B-cell-depleted T cells, or T cells were the source of the cDNA or gDNA that made up the material.

The table lists this clone with a few counts. Methods used by the authors: For nucleated cells, counts were estimated from reference gene primer amplification. Generated by immunoSEQ multiplex PCR, the TCRdb table keeps only in-frame clones and is missing some. That table gives V, J and clone size, and the DNA gave D and trimming. This table holds roughly 350,000 clones, 85% found once. The CDR3 runs to 14 residues. Sample: peripheral blood. The TCR comes from a woman aged 18-29 years with acute or convalescent COVID-19. The chain carries TRBV12-2 and TRBJ1-4; the table assigns TRBD1, which was not confirmed against the DNA. TRBV12-2 is reported as a pseudogene. The chain's CDR3 is CASRSGQRNEKLFF. DNA of the CDR3: TGTGCAAGTCGCTCGGGACAGCGTAATGAAAAACTGTTTTTT.